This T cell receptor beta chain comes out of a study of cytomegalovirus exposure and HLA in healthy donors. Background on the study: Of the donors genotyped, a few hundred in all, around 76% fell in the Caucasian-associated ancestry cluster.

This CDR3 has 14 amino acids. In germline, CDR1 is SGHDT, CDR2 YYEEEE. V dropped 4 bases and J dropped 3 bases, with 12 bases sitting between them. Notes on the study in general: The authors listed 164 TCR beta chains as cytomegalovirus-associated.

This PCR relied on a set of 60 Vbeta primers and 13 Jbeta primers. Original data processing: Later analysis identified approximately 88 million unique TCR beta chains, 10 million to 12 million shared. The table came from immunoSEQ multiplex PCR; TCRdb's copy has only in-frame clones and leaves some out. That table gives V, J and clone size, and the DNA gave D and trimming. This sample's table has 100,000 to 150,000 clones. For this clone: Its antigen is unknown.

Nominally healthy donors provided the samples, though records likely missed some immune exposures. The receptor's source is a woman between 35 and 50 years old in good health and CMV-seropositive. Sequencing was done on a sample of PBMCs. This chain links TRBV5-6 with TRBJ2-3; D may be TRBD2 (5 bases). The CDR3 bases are TGTGCCAGCAGCCCCGAGCCGGGAACAGATACGCAGTATTTT. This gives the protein CASSPEPGTDTQYF.